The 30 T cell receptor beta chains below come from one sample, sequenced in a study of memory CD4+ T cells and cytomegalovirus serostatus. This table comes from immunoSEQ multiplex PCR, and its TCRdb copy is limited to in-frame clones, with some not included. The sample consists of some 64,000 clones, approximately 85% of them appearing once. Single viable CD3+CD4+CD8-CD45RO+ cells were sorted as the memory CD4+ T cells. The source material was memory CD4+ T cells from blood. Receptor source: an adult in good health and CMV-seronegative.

The CDR3 region has the DNA TGCAGCGTCCAGACAGGGGCGAACACCGGGGAGCTGTTTTTT. This sequence encodes CSVQTGANTGELFF. V and J are TRBV29-1 and TRBJ2-2; the match to TRBD1 covers 8 bases. The CDR3 loop spans 14 amino acids. V lost 6 bases and J lost 0; bases outside the gene matches: 3. CDR1 SQVTM and CDR2 ANQGSEA come from the germline V gene.

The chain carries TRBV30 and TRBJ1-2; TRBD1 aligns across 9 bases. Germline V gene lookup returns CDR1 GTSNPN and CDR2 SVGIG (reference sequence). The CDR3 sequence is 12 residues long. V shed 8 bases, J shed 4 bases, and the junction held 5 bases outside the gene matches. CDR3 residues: CALMDRGYGYTF. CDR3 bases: TGTGCCCTGATGGACAGGGGCTATGGCTACACCTTC.

The CDR3 reads CASSQEGWDTHYEQYF. The CDR3 bases are TGTGCCAGCAGCCAAGAAGGTTGGGACACCCACTACGAGCAGTACTTC. The chain couples TRBV14 to TRBJ2-7, with D perhaps TRBD1 (6 bases). CDR3 length: 16 residues. Germline loops: CDR1 SGHDN, CDR2 FVKESK. Trimming left V 0 bases short and J 3 bases short, with 15 bases between.

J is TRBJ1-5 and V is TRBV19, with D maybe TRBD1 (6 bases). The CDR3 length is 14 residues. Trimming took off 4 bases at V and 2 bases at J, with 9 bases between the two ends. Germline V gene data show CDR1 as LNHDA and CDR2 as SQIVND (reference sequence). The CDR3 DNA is TGTGCCAGTAGTAACAGACAGGGCAATCAGCCCCAGCATTTT. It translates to CASSNRQGNQPQHF.

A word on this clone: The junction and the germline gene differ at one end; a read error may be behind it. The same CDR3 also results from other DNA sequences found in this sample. CDR3 loop: CASSSGQALGQPQHF. The CDR3 region has the DNA TGTGCCAGCAGCTCCGGACAGGCCCTAGGTCAGCCTCAGCATTTT. This chain connects TRBV5-8 to TRBJ1-5; TRBD1 aligns across 7 bases. CDR3 size: 15 residues. Germline loops: CDR1 SGHTS, CDR2 YDEGEE.

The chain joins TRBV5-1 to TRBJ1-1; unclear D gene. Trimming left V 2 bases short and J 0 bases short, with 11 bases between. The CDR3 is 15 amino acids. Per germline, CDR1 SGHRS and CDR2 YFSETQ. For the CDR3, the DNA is TGCGCCAGCAGCTTCCTGGACGGCTTGAACACTGAAGCTTTCTTT. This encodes CASSFLDGLNTEAFF.

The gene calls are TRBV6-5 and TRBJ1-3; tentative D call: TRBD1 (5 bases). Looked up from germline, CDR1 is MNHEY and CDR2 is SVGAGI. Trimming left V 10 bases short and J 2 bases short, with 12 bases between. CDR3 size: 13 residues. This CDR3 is CAINSGPGNTIYF. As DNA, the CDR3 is TGTGCCATCAACTCAGGGCCTGGAAACACCATATATTTT.

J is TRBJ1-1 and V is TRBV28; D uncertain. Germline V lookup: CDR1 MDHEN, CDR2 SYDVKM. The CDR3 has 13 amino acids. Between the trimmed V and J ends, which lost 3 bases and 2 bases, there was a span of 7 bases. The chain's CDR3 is CASSFRYNTEAFF. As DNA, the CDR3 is TGTGCCAGCAGTTTCCGGTATAACACTGAAGCTTTCTTT.

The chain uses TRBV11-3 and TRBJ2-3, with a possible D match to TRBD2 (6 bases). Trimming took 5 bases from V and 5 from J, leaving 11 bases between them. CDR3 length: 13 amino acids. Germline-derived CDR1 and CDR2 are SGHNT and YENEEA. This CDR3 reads CASSREEGDTQYF. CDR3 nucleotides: TGTGCCAGCAGCCGAGAGGAGGGAGATACGCAGTATTTT. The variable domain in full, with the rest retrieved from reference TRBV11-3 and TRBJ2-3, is EAGVVQSPRYKIIEKKQPVAFWCNPISGHNTLYWYLQNLGQGPELLIRYENEEAVDDSQLPKDRFSAERLKGVDSTLKIQPAELGDSAVYLCASSREEGDTQYFGPGTRLTVL.

In nucleotides, the CDR3 is TGTGCCAGCAGCCCACCTTGGGACAGTCTGAACACTGAAGCTTTCTTT. Translated: CASSPPWDSLNTEAFF. The V call is TRBV14, the J call TRBJ1-1; 7 bases line up with TRBD1. Germline V lookup: CDR1 SGHDN, CDR2 FVKESK. J gave up 0 bases and V 4 bases, and 8 bases lay outside the gene matches. This CDR3 comprises 16 residues.

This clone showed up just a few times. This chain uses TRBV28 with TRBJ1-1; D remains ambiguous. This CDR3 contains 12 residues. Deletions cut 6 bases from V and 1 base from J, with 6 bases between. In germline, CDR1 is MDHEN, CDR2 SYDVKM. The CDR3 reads CASSTANTEAFF. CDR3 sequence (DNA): TGTGCCAGCAGCACAGCGAACACTGAAGCTTTCTTT.

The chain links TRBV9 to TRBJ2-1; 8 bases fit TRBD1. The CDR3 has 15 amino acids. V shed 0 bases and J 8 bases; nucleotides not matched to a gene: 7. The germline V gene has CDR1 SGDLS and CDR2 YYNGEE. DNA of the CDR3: TGTGCCAGCAGCGTAGAGTCAGGGGGCTCATATGAGCAGTTCTTC. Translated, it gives CASSVESGGSYEQFF.

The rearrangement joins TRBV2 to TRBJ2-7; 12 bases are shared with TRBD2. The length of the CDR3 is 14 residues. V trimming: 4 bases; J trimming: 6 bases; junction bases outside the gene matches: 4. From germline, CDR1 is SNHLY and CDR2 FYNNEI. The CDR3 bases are TGTGCCAGCAGTGCAACTAGCGGGAGGCCCGAGCAGTACTTC. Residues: CASSATSGRPEQYF.

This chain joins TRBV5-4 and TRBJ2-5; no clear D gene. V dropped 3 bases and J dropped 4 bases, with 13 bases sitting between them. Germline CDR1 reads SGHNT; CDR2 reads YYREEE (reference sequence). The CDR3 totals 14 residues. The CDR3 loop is CASSYLTRPETQYF. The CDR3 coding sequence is TGTGCCAGCAGCTATTTGACACGACCAGAGACCCAGTACTTC.

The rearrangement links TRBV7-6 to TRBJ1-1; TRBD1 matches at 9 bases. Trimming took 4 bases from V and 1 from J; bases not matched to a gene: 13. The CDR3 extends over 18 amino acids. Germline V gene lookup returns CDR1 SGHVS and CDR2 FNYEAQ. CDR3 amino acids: CASSSPSGTGLRNTEAFF. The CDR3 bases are TGTGCCAGCAGCTCCCCTTCCGGGACAGGGTTAAGGAACACTGAAGCTTTCTTT.

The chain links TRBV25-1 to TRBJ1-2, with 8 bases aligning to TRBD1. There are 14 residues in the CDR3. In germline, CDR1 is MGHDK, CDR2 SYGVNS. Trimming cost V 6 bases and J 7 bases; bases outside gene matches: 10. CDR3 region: CASSPGDRLGGYTF. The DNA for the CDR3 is TGTGCCAGCAGCCCAGGGGACAGGCTGGGTGGCTACACCTTC.

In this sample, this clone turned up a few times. The CDR3 loop is CASSLQGTNSPLHF. CDR3 DNA: TGTGCCAGCAGCCTTCAGGGGACGAATTCACCCCTCCACTTT. The rearrangement uses TRBV4-2 and TRBJ1-6; possible D gene TRBD1, 6 bases. Germline V lookup: CDR1 LGHNA, CDR2 YNFKEQ. Trimming took 4 bases from V and 7 from J, leaving 11 bases between them. This CDR3 comprises 14 residues.

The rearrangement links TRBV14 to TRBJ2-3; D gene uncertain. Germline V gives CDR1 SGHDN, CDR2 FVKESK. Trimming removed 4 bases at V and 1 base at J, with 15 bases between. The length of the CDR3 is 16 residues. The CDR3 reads CASSPGRSYRTDTQYF. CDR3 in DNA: TGTGCCAGCAGCCCCGGGCGTTCTTACCGCACAGATACGCAGTATTTT.

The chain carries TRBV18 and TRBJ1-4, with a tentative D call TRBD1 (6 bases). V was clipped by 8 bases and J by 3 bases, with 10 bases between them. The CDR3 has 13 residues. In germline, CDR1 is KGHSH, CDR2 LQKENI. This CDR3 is CASAGHSNEKLFF. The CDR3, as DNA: TGTGCCAGCGCGGGACATTCTAATGAAAAACTGTTTTTT.

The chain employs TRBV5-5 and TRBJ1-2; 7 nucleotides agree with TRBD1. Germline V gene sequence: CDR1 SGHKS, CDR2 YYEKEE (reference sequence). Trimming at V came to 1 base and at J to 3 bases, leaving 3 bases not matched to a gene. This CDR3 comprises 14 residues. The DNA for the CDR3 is TGTGCCAGCAGCTTGCAGGGGGGAGACTATGGCTACACCTTC. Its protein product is CASSLQGGDYGYTF.

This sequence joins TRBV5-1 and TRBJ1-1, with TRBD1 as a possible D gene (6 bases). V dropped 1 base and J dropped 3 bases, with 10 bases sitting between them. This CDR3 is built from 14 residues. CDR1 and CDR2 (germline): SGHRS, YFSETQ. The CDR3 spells CASSLRPGDTEAFF. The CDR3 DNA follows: TGCGCCAGCAGCTTGCGACCAGGGGACACTGAAGCTTTCTTT.

CDR3 sequence reads: CSADQETQYF. Written as DNA, the CDR3 is TGCAGTGCTGACCAAGAGACCCAGTACTTC. The chain is built from TRBV20-1 and TRBJ2-5; D unclear. The V gene lost 5 bases and the J gene lost 0 bases, with 1 base spanning the gap. The germline gives CDR1 DFQATT, CDR2 SNEGSKA (reference sequence). CDR3 size: 10 residues.

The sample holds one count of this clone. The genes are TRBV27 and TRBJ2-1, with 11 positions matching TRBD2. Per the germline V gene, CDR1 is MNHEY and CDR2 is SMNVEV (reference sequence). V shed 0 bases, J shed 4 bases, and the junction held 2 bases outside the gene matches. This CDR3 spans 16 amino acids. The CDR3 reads CASSLSGTSGYNEQFF. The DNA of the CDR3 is TGTGCCAGCAGTTTATCCGGGACTAGCGGATACAATGAGCAGTTCTTC.

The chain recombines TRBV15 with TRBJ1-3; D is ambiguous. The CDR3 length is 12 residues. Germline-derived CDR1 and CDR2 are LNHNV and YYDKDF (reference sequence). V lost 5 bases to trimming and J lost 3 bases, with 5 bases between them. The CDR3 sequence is CATSGGGNTIYF. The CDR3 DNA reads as TGTGCCACCAGCGGCGGTGGAAACACCATATATTTT.

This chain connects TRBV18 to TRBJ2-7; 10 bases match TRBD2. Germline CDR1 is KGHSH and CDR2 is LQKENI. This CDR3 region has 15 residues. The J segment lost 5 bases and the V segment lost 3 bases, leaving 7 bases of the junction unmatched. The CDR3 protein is CASSPPLLAGDEQYF. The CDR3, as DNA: TGTGCCAGCTCACCGCCTCTTCTAGCGGGAGACGAGCAGTACTTC.

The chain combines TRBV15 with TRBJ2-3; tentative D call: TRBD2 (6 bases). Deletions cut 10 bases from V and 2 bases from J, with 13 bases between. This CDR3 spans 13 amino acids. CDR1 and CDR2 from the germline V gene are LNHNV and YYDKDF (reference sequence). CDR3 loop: CASGAGDTDTQYF. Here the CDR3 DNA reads TGTGCCAGCGGGGCTGGAGACACAGATACGCAGTATTTT.

The CDR3 is CASTLGGATGDEQFF. CDR3 bases: TGTGCCAGCACACTCGGGGGGGCCACCGGCGATGAGCAGTTCTTC. The J gene is TRBJ2-1, the V gene TRBV6-1; 8 nucleotides match TRBD2. V was pared by 7 bases and J by 8 bases, with 13 bases of the junction left unmatched. The CDR3 is 15 amino acids. CDR1 and CDR2 (germline): MNHNS, SASEGT.

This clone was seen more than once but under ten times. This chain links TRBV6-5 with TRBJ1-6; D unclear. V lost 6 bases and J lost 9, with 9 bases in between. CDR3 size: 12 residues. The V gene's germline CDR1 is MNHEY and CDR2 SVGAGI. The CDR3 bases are TGTGCCAGCAGCAGGAGGACTTCACCCCTCCACTTT. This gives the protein CASSRRTSPLHF.

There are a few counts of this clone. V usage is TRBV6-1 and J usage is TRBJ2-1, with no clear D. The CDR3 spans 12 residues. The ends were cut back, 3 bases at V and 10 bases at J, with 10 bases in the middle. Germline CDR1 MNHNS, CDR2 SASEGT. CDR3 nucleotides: TGTGCCAGCAGTGATTCATCCGCCGAGCAGTTCTTC. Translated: CASSDSSAEQFF.

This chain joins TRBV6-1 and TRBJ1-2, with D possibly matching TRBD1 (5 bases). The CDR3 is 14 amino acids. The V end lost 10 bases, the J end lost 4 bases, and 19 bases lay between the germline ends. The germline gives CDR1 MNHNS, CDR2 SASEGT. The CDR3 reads CATYRDRKVYGYTF. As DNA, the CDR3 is TGTGCCACCTACCGGGACCGCAAGGTCTATGGCTACACCTTC.